Below, 8 T cell receptor beta chains from the same sample are listed, as sequenced in a study of control samples from healthy donors and cancer patients. Some clones are missing from TCRdb's copy, which holds only in-frame ones; the method was immunoSEQ multiplex PCR. This table holds roughly 450,000 clones, around nine tenths found once. The sample comprised PBMCs. All receptors derive from a man aged 40-50 years with head and neck cancer.

The CDR3 sequence: CASSDQTGGSPLHF. For the CDR3, the DNA is TGTGCCAGCAGTGACCAGACAGGGGGCTCACCCCTCCACTTT. The chain uses TRBV6-4 and TRBJ1-6; TRBD1 agrees at 10 bases. V lost 2 bases and J lost 10; bases outside the gene matches: 2. CDR1 and CDR2 (germline): MRHNA, SNTAGT. This CDR3 comprises 14 residues.

This chain joins TRBV5-8 and TRBJ1-4; D may be TRBD1 (6 bases). Looked up from germline, CDR1 is SGHTS and CDR2 is YDEGEE. The CDR3 contains 18 residues. V dropped 3 bases and J dropped 10 bases, with 28 bases sitting between them. DNA for the CDR3: TGTGCCAGCAGCTCTTTCTTTTTAATGGGACAACCGGGGGGAAAACTGTTTTTT. Translated, it gives CASSSFFLMGQPGGKLFF.

V gene TRBV11-3 combines with J gene TRBJ2-1; 11 nucleotides align to TRBD2. This CDR3 comprises 16 residues. The germline V gene has CDR1 SGHNT and CDR2 YENEEA. V dropped 1 base and J dropped 6; count of bases not matched to a gene: 5. The CDR3 DNA reads as TGTGCCAGCAGCTTAGGTACTAGCGGGAGAAGCAATGAGCAGTTCTTC. Translated, it gives CASSLGTSGRSNEQFF. The full variable domain, completed using reference TRBV11-3 and TRBJ2-1, is EAGVVQSPRYKIIEKKQPVAFWCNPISGHNTLYWYLQNLGQGPELLIRYENEEAVDDSQLPKDRFSAERLKGVDSTLKIQPAELGDSAVYLCASSLGTSGRSNEQFFGPGTRLTVL.

Details on this clone: A much bigger clone sits one base away, suggesting this may be a read error. The identical CDR3 is also encoded by other nucleotide sequences in the sample. This chain links TRBV7-3 with TRBJ2-7, with 7 bases aligning to TRBD1. The CDR3 length is 12 residues. The germline V gene encodes CDR1 SGHTA and CDR2 FQGTGA. The ends lost 4 bases at V and 5 bases at J; junction bases unmatched: 2. This chain's CDR3 is CASSSTGDEQYF. The DNA for the CDR3 is TGTGCCAGCAGCTCTACAGGGGACGAGCAGTACTTC. The variable domain in full, completed from reference TRBV7-3 and TRBJ2-7, reads GAGVSQTPSNKVTEKGKYVELRCDPISGHTALYWYRQSLGQGPEFLIYFQGTGAADDSGLPNDRFFAVRPEGSVSTLKIQRTERGDSAVYLCASSSTGDEQYFGPGTRLTVT.

The CDR3 is CASSGTGTGRYNEQFF. DNA for the CDR3: TGTGCCAGCAGCGGAACCGGGACAGGGCGATACAATGAGCAGTTCTTC. The rearrangement links TRBV9 to TRBJ2-1; 9 nucleotides line up with TRBD1. Germline CDR1 is SGDLS and CDR2 is YYNGEE. The J segment lost 4 bases and the V segment lost 3 bases, leaving 8 bases of the junction unmatched. This CDR3 has 16 residues.

The chain recombines TRBV10-1 with TRBJ2-7; D call uncertain. Germline CDR1 is WNHNN and CDR2 is SYGVQD (reference sequence). The germline V and J ends were trimmed by 5 bases and 5 bases, with 13 bases remaining between them. The CDR3 spans 13 residues. This CDR3 reads CASSWSIEDEQYF. The CDR3 nucleotides read TGCGCCAGCAGTTGGTCGATCGAGGACGAGCAGTACTTC.

The J gene is TRBJ2-7, the V gene TRBV9, with D tentatively TRBD1 or TRBD2 (5 bases each). The V end lost 3 bases, the J end lost 0 bases, and 13 bases lay between the germline ends. Germline assignment: CDR1 SGDLS and CDR2 YYNGEE. The CDR3 has 15 amino acids. In nucleotides, the CDR3 is TGTGCCAGCAGCGCTGCCGGGACGTCCTCCTACGAGCAGTACTTC. Its translation is CASSAAGTSSYEQYF. Supplemented by reference TRBV9 and TRBJ2-7, the full variable domain reads DSGVTQTPKHLITATGQRVTLRCSPRSGDLSVYWYQQSLDQGLQFLIQYYNGEERAKGNILERFSAQQFPDLHSELNLSSLELGDSALYFCASSAAGTSSYEQYFGPGTRLTVT.

V usage is TRBV9 and J usage is TRBJ1-1; D is possibly TRBD1 (6 bases). Germline V gives CDR1 SGDLS, CDR2 YYNGEE. This CDR3 has 15 amino acids. The V gene lost 3 bases and the J gene lost 3 bases, with 15 bases spanning the gap. The CDR3 loop is CASSAGTGSYTEAFF. The CDR3 region has the DNA TGTGCCAGCAGCGCAGGAACAGGGTCGTACACTGAAGCTTTCTTT.